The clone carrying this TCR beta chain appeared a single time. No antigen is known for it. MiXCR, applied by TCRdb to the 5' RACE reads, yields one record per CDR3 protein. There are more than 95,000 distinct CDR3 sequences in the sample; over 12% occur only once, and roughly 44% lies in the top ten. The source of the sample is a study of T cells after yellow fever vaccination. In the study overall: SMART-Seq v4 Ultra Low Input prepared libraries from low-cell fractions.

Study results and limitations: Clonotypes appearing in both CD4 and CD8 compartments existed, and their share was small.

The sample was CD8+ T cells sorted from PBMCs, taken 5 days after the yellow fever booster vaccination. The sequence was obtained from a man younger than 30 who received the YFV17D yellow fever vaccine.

The CDR3 here is CASSHQGVSYEQYF. The CDR3 region has the DNA TGTGCCAGCAGTCACCAGGGAGTCTCCTACGAGCAGTACTTC. The V gene is TRBV6-5, the J gene TRBJ2-7; D may match TRBD1 or TRBD2 (5 bases each). In germline, CDR1 is MNHEY, CDR2 SVGAGI. V was trimmed by 5 bases and J by 0 bases, leaving 11 bases between them. The CDR3 has 14 amino acids.